Following are 4 T cell receptor beta chains from one sample sequenced in a study of vaccination effects on CD4 cells after COVID-19. Following 10 days of culture, CD4+ T cells were isolated. Their antigens remain unidentified. The assay was immunoSEQ multiplex PCR, and TCRdb's table has in-frame clones only and misses some. Of tens of thousands of clones listed, 50% to 70% are singletons. The sample consisted of CD4+ T cells from PBMCs cultured without peptide, taken before COVID-19 vaccination. The receptors shown here come from a human donor who received a COVID-19 vaccine.

The V call is TRBV5-4, the J call TRBJ2-2; D perhaps matches TRBD2 (6 bases). The CDR3 covers 15 residues. The V and J ends lost 7 bases and 4 bases respectively, with 17 bases between them. The V gene's germline CDR1 is SGHNT and CDR2 YYREEE (reference sequence). CDR3 sequence reads: CASQDWGEVTGELFF. The CDR3 nucleotides read TGTGCCAGCCAGGACTGGGGGGAGGTCACCGGGGAGCTGTTTTTT.

V is TRBV12-5 and J is TRBJ2-1; TRBD2 matches 9 bases. CDR1 and CDR2 from the germline V gene are LGHNT and FRNRAP. V was pared by 0 bases and J by 2 bases, with 17 bases of the junction left unmatched. The CDR3 extends over 21 amino acids. The CDR3 DNA sequence: TGTGCTAGTGGTTTGGTAATTAGCGGGAGTGGGGAGATGGGGACCTACAATGAGCAGTTCTTC. Amino acid sequence: CASGLVISGSGEMGTYNEQFF.

This chain connects TRBV29-1 to TRBJ1-1; no clear D gene. V shed 2 bases and J shed 2 bases, with 9 bases lying between them. CDR1 is SQVTM and CDR2 is ANQGSEA in the germline V gene. The CDR3 covers 13 residues. The DNA for the CDR3 is TGCAGCGTTGAACGAACAGAAAACACTGAAGCTTTCTTT. This translates into CSVERTENTEAFF.

The J gene is TRBJ2-3, the V gene TRBV5-6; 14 bases align to TRBD2. The germline CDR1 and CDR2 sequences are SGHDT and YYEEEE. The CDR3 loop spans 17 amino acids. The V gene end was trimmed by 3 bases and the J gene end by 4 bases; junction bases not matched to a gene: 7. CDR3 coding DNA: TGTGCCAGCAGCTCTCGACTAGCGGGGGGGCCCCCAGATACGCAGTATTTT. Translated, it gives CASSSRLAGGPPDTQYF. Full variable domain (missing parts from reference TRBV5-6 and TRBJ2-3): DAGVTQSPTHLIKTRGQQVTLRCSPKSGHDTVSWYQQALGQGPQFIFQYYEEEERQRGNFPDRFSGHQFPNYSSELNVNALLLGDSALYLCASSSRLAGGPPDTQYFGPGTRLTVL.